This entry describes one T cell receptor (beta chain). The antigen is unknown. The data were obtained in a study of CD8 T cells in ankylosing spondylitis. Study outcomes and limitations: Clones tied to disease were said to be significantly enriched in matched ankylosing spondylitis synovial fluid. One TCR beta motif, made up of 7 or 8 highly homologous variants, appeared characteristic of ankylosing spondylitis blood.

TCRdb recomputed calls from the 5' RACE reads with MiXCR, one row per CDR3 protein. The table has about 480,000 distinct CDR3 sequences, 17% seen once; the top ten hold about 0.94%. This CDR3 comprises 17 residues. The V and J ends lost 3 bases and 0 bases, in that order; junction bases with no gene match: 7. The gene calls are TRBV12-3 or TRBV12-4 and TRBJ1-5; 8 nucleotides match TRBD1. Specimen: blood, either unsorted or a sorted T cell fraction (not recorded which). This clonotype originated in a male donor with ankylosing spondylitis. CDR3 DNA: TGTGCCAGCAGTTTGAGGGGACAGGTTAATAGCAATCAGCCCCAGCATTTT. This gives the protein CASSLRGQVNSNQPQHF.